The next 22 T cell receptor beta chains were all read from a single sample in a study of shared clonotypes between healthy human individuals. It was CD45RO-negative cells, positively selected for CCR7, that made up naive CD8 cells, with terminally differentiated effector memory CD45RA+ cells excluded. The repertoire was sequenced with immunoSEQ multiplex PCR; TCRdb's copy has only in-frame clones and lacks some. In the table there are approximately 2,200,000 clones, 93% of which are singletons. Sequencing was done on a sample of naive CD8+ T cells from PBMCs. These receptors all come from a man between 18 and 35 years old in good health. Some clones in this sample may be carry-over from other donors' samples.

The J gene is TRBJ2-2, the V gene TRBV5-3; no firm D call. TRBV5-3 is recorded as an ORF, its role being uncertain. The ends were cut back, 1 base at V and 7 bases at J, with 11 bases in the middle. This CDR3 contains 14 residues. The CDR3 nucleotides are TGTGCCAGAAGCTTGAGGGCCGTGATCGGGGAGCTGTTTTTT. Translating it yields CARSLRAVIGELFF.

This rearrangement joins TRBV7-9 to TRBJ2-5; D is perhaps TRBD1 (5 bases). The CDR3 sequence is 13 residues long. The ends were cut back, 2 bases at V and 5 bases at J, with 9 bases in the middle. Germline-derived CDR1 and CDR2 are SEHNR and FQNEAQ (reference sequence). Here the CDR3 DNA reads TGTGCCAGCAGCTTATTACAGGAGGAGACCCAGTACTTC. Protein: CASSLLQEETQYF.

This clone was seen once. The J gene is TRBJ2-1, the V gene TRBV28; 9 nucleotides align to TRBD1. The CDR3 runs 15 residues. Germline V CDR1 and CDR2: MDHEN, SYDVKM. The V segment lost 3 bases and the J segment 7 bases; nucleotides outside the gene matches: 7. The CDR3 spells CASSFNGQGLNEQFF. The DNA of the CDR3 is TGTGCCAGCAGTTTCAACGGACAGGGGTTGAATGAGCAGTTCTTC.

As concerns this clone: Within the sample, other DNA sequences also encode this same CDR3. The chain has TRBV27 and TRBJ2-7, with 7 bases identical to TRBD1. Germline CDR1 is MNHEY and CDR2 is SMNVEV (reference sequence). The CDR3 is made up of 14 amino acids. V was clipped by 1 base and J by 3 bases; unmatched bases: 3. The chain's CDR3 is CASSLLGQFYEQYF. Written as DNA, the CDR3 is TGTGCCAGCAGTTTATTGGGACAGTTCTACGAGCAGTACTTC.

This clone was seen once. The V call is TRBV28, the J call TRBJ1-1; no definite D call. The CDR3 is 16 residues long. Trimming shortened V by 7 bases and J by 0 bases, and 18 bases separated the two germline ends. Germline V gene lookup returns CDR1 MDHEN and CDR2 SYDVKM. Here the CDR3 DNA reads TGTGCCAGCACCCCAAGAGGGCCCTTAATGAACACTGAAGCTTTCTTT. It translates to CASTPRGPLMNTEAFF. Variable domain in full (rest from reference TRBV28 and TRBJ1-1): DVKVTQSSRYLVKRTGEKVFLECVQDMDHENMFWYRQDPGLGLRLIYFSYDVKMKEKGDIPEGYSVSREKKERFSLILESASTNQTSMYLCASTPRGPLMNTEAFFGQGTRLTVV.

Worth noting for this clone: Different DNA sequences within this sample yield the same CDR3. The chain recombines TRBV27 with TRBJ1-1; D ambiguous. The germline V gene encodes CDR1 MNHEY and CDR2 SMNVEV (reference sequence). V lost 2 bases and J lost 1, with 5 bases in between. This CDR3 comprises 13 residues. CDR3 residues: CASSLTANTEAFF. CDR3 DNA sequence: TGTGCCAGCAGTTTAACGGCGAACACTGAAGCTTTCTTT.

This chain connects TRBV7-6 to TRBJ2-3, with D perhaps matching TRBD2 (6 bases). The CDR3 loop spans 17 amino acids. V was shortened by 3 bases and J by 3 bases, with 19 bases between the two germline ends. Germline CDR1 reads SGHVS; CDR2 reads FNYEAQ. Here the CDR3 DNA reads TGTGCCAGCAGCTTGACCGGTTTCGGGAGCGGGACAGATACGCAGTATTTT. Translating gives CASSLTGFGSGTDTQYF.

V usage is TRBV7-6 and J usage is TRBJ2-4; TRBD1 matches 9 bases. Germline V gene lookup returns CDR1 SGHVS and CDR2 FNYEAQ. The CDR3 is 15 amino acids. V lost 1 base and J lost 6; bases outside the gene matches: 4. The DNA for the CDR3 is TGTGCCAGCAGCTTAGACGACAGGGGGGGAAACATTCAGTACTTC. Its translation: CASSLDDRGGNIQYF. Supplemented by reference TRBV7-6 and TRBJ2-4, the full variable domain reads GAGVSQSPRYKVTKRGQDVALRCDPISGHVSLYWYRQALGQGPEFLTYFNYEAQQDKSGLPNDRFSAERPEGSISTLTIQRTEQRDSAMYRCASSLDDRGGNIQYFGAGTRLSVL.

V is TRBV2 and J is TRBJ2-7; D might be TRBD1 (5 bases). Trimming pared 7 bases from V and 5 bases from J, leaving 12 bases between. Germline values: CDR1 SNHLY, CDR2 FYNNEI. The CDR3 is 12 residues long. The CDR3 protein is CASTGIEDEQYF. CDR3 bases: TGTGCCAGCACAGGGATAGAAGACGAGCAGTACTTC.

V and J are TRBV27 and TRBJ2-1; TRBD2 matches at 9 bases. CDR1 MNHEY and CDR2 SMNVEV come from the germline V gene (reference sequence). The CDR3 is 13 residues long. With 4 bases clipped from V and 6 bases from J, the junction kept 1 base outside the gene matches. CDR3 coding DNA: TGTGCCAGCAGTTCAGCGGGAGGCAATGAGCAGTTCTTC. Translated, it gives CASSSAGGNEQFF.

This rearrangement joins TRBV11-2 to TRBJ2-1; 7 positions match TRBD2. Germline lookup yields CDR1 SGHAT and CDR2 FQNNGV. The CDR3 runs to 16 residues. With 2 bases clipped from V and 2 bases from J, the junction kept 6 bases outside the gene matches. The CDR3 DNA follows: TGTGCCAGCAGCTTAAAGGGGCTAGCGGCCTACAATGAGCAGTTCTTC. Its translation is CASSLKGLAAYNEQFF.

The gene calls are TRBV30 and TRBJ1-1; D gene ambiguous. Looked up from germline, CDR1 is GTSNPN and CDR2 is SVGIG (reference sequence). The CDR3 sequence is 10 residues long. V lost 3 bases and J lost 10, with 9 bases in between. DNA of the CDR3: TGTGCCTGGAGCGGGGATGGAGCTTTCTTT. As protein: CAWSGDGAFF. Full variable domain (remainder filled in from reference TRBV30 and TRBJ1-1): SQTIHQWPATLVQPVGSPLSLECTVEGTSNPNLYWYRQAAGRGLQLLFYSVGIGQISSEVPQNLSASRPQDRQFILSSKKLLLSDSGFYLCAWSGDGAFFGQGTRLTVV.

Here the CDR3 reads CASTPPGVGEQFF. CDR3 DNA sequence: TGTGCCAGCACCCCCCCCGGCGTCGGTGAGCAGTTCTTC. The chain links TRBV7-9 to TRBJ2-1; no clear D. Trimming stripped 7 bases from V and 9 bases from J, with 16 bases between. This CDR3 is built from 13 residues. CDR1 SEHNR and CDR2 FQNEAQ come from the germline V gene (reference sequence).

This chain connects TRBV6-6 to TRBJ2-7; 13 nucleotides line up with TRBD2. V shed 2 bases and J 3 bases; nucleotides not matched to a gene: 1. Germline CDR1 is MNHNY and CDR2 is SVGAGI (reference sequence). The CDR3 loop spans 15 amino acids. The CDR3 sequence: CASSYGTSGNYEQYF. Here the CDR3 DNA reads TGTGCCAGCAGTTACGGGACTAGCGGGAACTACGAGCAGTACTTC.

V gene TRBV7-9 combines with J gene TRBJ1-5; 7 bases map to TRBD1. In germline, CDR1 is SEHNR, CDR2 FQNEAQ (reference sequence). There are 13 residues in the CDR3. The V gene end was trimmed by 5 bases and the J gene end by 6 bases; junction bases not matched to a gene: 4. CDR3 loop: CASSPGGSQPQHF. The CDR3 nucleotides read TGTGCCAGCAGCCCAGGGGGGAGTCAGCCCCAGCATTTT.

The DNA of the CDR3 is TGTGCCAGCAGTGGAGGGAGAGGAGCCAAACACAATCAGCCCCAGCATTTT. Translation: CASSGGRGAKHNQPQHF. The V call is TRBV6-1, the J call TRBJ1-5; D is unclear. The germline CDR1 and CDR2 sequences are MNHNS and SASEGT. The CDR3 has 17 residues. Trimming removed 4 bases from V and 3 bases from J, with 19 bases in between.

The V call is TRBV5-8, the J call TRBJ1-5, with 10 nucleotides matching TRBD1. Trimming took 4 bases from V and 8 from J; bases not matched to a gene: 6. Germline-derived CDR1 and CDR2 are SGHTS and YDEGEE. The length of the CDR3 is 14 residues. The CDR3 spells CASSPRTGGKPQHF. The CDR3 DNA sequence: TGTGCCAGCAGCCCGAGGACAGGGGGGAAGCCCCAGCATTTT.

The chain uses TRBV27 and TRBJ1-2; 7 nucleotides align to TRBD1. Unmatched junction bases numbered 12, after V lost 7 bases and J lost 1 base. The CDR3 consists of 16 residues. Germline V gene lookup returns CDR1 MNHEY and CDR2 SMNVEV (reference sequence). Here the CDR3 DNA reads TGTGCCAGCACCGGTGGCCCGGGACAGCTTAACTATGGCTACACCTTC. Translating gives CASTGGPGQLNYGYTF.

The V and J genes are TRBV7-9 and TRBJ1-1; D remains ambiguous. Per the germline V gene, CDR1 is SEHNR and CDR2 is FQNEAQ (reference sequence). The germline V and J ends were trimmed by 1 base and 1 base, with 10 bases remaining between them. The CDR3 length is 15 residues. The CDR3 DNA sequence: TGTGCCAGCAGCTTAGACCTTGGCGAGAACACTGAAGCTTTCTTT. It codes for CASSLDLGENTEAFF.

This clone was seen only once. This rearrangement joins TRBV7-9 to TRBJ2-3; D might be TRBD1 (7 bases). The CDR3 is 14 residues long. V was trimmed by 5 bases and J by 4 bases, leaving 13 bases between them. Germline V gene lookup returns CDR1 SEHNR and CDR2 FQNEAQ (reference sequence). This CDR3 reads CASSPGGTADTQYF. CDR3 DNA: TGTGCCAGCAGCCCAGGGGGGACTGCAGATACGCAGTATTTT.

V and J are TRBV15 and TRBJ2-7; a weak D match, TRBD1 (6 bases). Per germline, CDR1 LNHNV and CDR2 YYDKDF (reference sequence). This CDR3 contains 15 residues. V was cut by 5 bases and J by 0 bases, with 14 bases left in between. CDR3 residues: CATSERDILSYEQYF. The DNA of the CDR3 is TGTGCCACCAGCGAAAGGGACATCCTCTCCTACGAGCAGTACTTC.

The chain is built from TRBV19 and TRBJ2-5; no reliable D call. Germline values: CDR1 LNHDA, CDR2 SQIVND (reference sequence). V lost 2 bases, J lost 5 bases, and 3 bases lay in between. There are 11 residues in the CDR3. The CDR3 loop reads CASSISETQYF. In DNA, the CDR3 is TGTGCCAGTAGTATATCGGAGACCCAGTACTTC.